A selection of T cell receptor beta chains follows, all from one sample in a study of OX40 agonist ivuxolimab in advanced cancers. Some clones are missing from TCRdb's copy, which holds only in-frame ones; the method was immunoSEQ multiplex PCR. The table has tens of thousands of clones, roughly 87% seen once. Specimen: CD4+ or CD8+ T cells sorted from blood, collected in a trial of the OX40 agonist ivuxolimab. The receptors shown here come from an adult with an advanced solid tumor such as melanoma, head and neck, liver or kidney cancer. CDR3s include the opening cysteine and the closing phenylalanine or tryptophan. D genes are given only for firm matches. Expanded clones get a size class; other rows say once, few or many, or leave the size out.

CDR3 protein: CASSGQGGEQYF; CDR3 DNA: TGTGCCAGCAGTGGACAGGGTGGGGAGCAGTACTTC; CDR3 length: 12; clone size: NA; V gene: TRBV7-3; D gene: TRBD1; J gene: TRBJ2-5
CDR3 protein: CSVVMGQPEQPQHF; CDR3 DNA: TGCAGCGTTGTAATGGGGCAGCCGGAACAGCCCCAGCATTTT; CDR3 length: 14; clone size: NA; V gene: TRBV29-1; D gene: NA; J gene: TRBJ1-5
CDR3 protein: CASSSGLAGANYEQYF; CDR3 DNA: TGTGCCAGCAGCTCCGGTCTAGCGGGGGCCAACTACGAGCAGTACTTC; CDR3 length: 16; clone size: NA; V gene: TRBV5-4; D gene: TRBD2; J gene: TRBJ2-7
CDR3 protein: CASSPLAVLQVGELFF; CDR3 DNA: TGTGCCAGCTCACCTCTAGCGGTGCTACAAGTCGGGGAGCTGTTTTTT; CDR3 length: 16; clone size: NA; V gene: TRBV18; D gene: TRBD2; J gene: TRBJ2-2
CDR3 protein: CASGEWSNEKLFF; CDR3 DNA: TGTGCTAGTGGTGAGTGGAGTAATGAAAAACTGTTTTTT; CDR3 length: 13; clone size: once; V gene: TRBV12-5; D gene: NA; J gene: TRBJ1-4
CDR3 protein: CTSSQGTPRDEQYF; CDR3 DNA: TGCACCAGCAGCCAAGGGACCCCGAGGGACGAGCAGTACTTC; CDR3 length: 14; clone size: once; V gene: TRBV1; D gene: NA; J gene: TRBJ2-7
CDR3 protein: CASSLALEDEQFF; CDR3 DNA: TGCGCCAGCAGCTTGGCACTAGAGGATGAGCAGTTCTTC; CDR3 length: 13; clone size: NA; V gene: TRBV5-1; D gene: NA; J gene: TRBJ2-1
CDR3 protein: CASSRGQGWNSPLHF; CDR3 DNA: TGTGCCTCATCGCGGGGTCAGGGGTGGAATTCACCCCTCCACTTT; CDR3 length: 15; clone size: NA; V gene: TRBV6-5; D gene: NA; J gene: TRBJ1-6
CDR3 protein: CAITPGLAGVNSYEQYF; CDR3 DNA: TGTGCCATCACCCCGGGGCTAGCGGGGGTGAACTCCTACGAGCAGTACTTC; CDR3 length: 17; clone size: NA; V gene: TRBV10-3; D gene: TRBD2; J gene: TRBJ2-7
CDR3 protein: CASSLYRGQGETQYF; CDR3 DNA: TGTGCCAGCAGTTTATACCGCGGACAGGGCGAGACCCAGTACTTC; CDR3 length: 15; clone size: NA; V gene: TRBV27; D gene: TRBD1; J gene: TRBJ2-5
CDR3 protein: CASSQDAGNQPQHF; CDR3 DNA: TGCGCCAGCAGCCAAGATGCTGGCAATCAGCCCCAGCATTTT; CDR3 length: 14; clone size: NA; V gene: TRBV4-1; D gene: NA; J gene: TRBJ1-5
CDR3 protein: CASSVAGSGGLGSPLHF; CDR3 DNA: TGTGCCAGCAGCGTAGCAGGGTCAGGGGGATTGGGCTCACCCCTCCACTTT; CDR3 length: 17; clone size: few; V gene: TRBV9; D gene: TRBD1; J gene: TRBJ1-6
CDR3 protein: CASSRDRGVEQFF; CDR3 DNA: TGTGCCAGCAGCCGCGACAGGGGGGTTGAGCAGTTCTTC; CDR3 length: 13; clone size: once; V gene: TRBV6-5; D gene: TRBD1; J gene: TRBJ2-1
CDR3 protein: CASSTRGGSFISGELFF; CDR3 DNA: TGTGCCAGTAGCACCCGGGGGGGCTCTTTCATCAGCGGGGAGCTGTTTTTT; CDR3 length: 17; clone size: NA; V gene: TRBV19; D gene: TRBD2; J gene: TRBJ2-2
CDR3 protein: CASSMGQGMADTQYF; CDR3 DNA: TGTGCCAGTAGTATGGGACAGGGGATGGCAGATACGCAGTATTTT; CDR3 length: 15; clone size: NA; V gene: TRBV19; D gene: TRBD1; J gene: TRBJ2-3
CDR3 protein: CASSLDPLGADANYGYTF; CDR3 DNA: TGTGCCAGCAGCTTAGACCCTTTGGGGGCAGACGCTAACTATGGCTACACCTTC; CDR3 length: 18; clone size: NA; V gene: TRBV11-2; D gene: NA; J gene: TRBJ1-2
CDR3 protein: CASSDETGPHF; CDR3 DNA: TGTGCCAGCAGCGACGAGACAGGGCCACACTTC; CDR3 length: 11; clone size: NA; V gene: TRBV5-4; D gene: TRBD1; J gene: TRBJ1-2
CDR3 protein: CASSQRDSPYNEQFF; CDR3 DNA: TGTGCCAGCAGCCAGCGGGACTCCCCCTACAATGAGCAGTTCTTC; CDR3 length: 15; clone size: NA; V gene: TRBV7-3; D gene: TRBD2; J gene: TRBJ2-1
CDR3 protein: CASSQRDLSYEQYF; CDR3 DNA: TGCGCCAGCAGCCAACGGGATTTATCCTACGAGCAGTACTTC; CDR3 length: 14; clone size: NA; V gene: TRBV4-1; D gene: NA; J gene: TRBJ2-7
CDR3 protein: CASSYRTPEAFF; CDR3 DNA: TGTGCCAGCAGTTACCGAACCCCTGAAGCTTTCTTT; CDR3 length: 12; clone size: NA; V gene: TRBV6-6; D gene: NA; J gene: TRBJ1-1
CDR3 protein: CASSPGLAGVNTGELFF; CDR3 DNA: TGTGCCAGCAGCCCAGGACTAGCGGGGGTGAACACCGGGGAGCTGTTTTTT; CDR3 length: 17; clone size: NA; V gene: TRBV5-6; D gene: TRBD2; J gene: TRBJ2-2
CDR3 protein: CASSGPLSVNTEAFF; CDR3 DNA: TGTGCCAGCAGTGGCCCCCTTTCAGTGAACACTGAAGCTTTCTTT; CDR3 length: 15; clone size: NA; V gene: TRBV25-1; D gene: NA; J gene: TRBJ1-1
CDR3 protein: CAWSGQGVTEAFF; CDR3 DNA: TGTGCCTGGAGTGGACAGGGTGTCACTGAAGCTTTCTTT; CDR3 length: 13; clone size: NA; V gene: TRBV30; D gene: TRBD1; J gene: TRBJ1-1
CDR3 protein: CASSFGTGVRETQYF; CDR3 DNA: TGTGCCAGCAGTTTTGGGACAGGCGTCAGGGAGACCCAGTACTTC; CDR3 length: 15; clone size: NA; V gene: TRBV28; D gene: TRBD1; J gene: TRBJ2-5
CDR3 protein: CASSFGTGGYGYTF; CDR3 DNA: TGTGCCAGCAGTTTCGGGACAGGGGGGTATGGCTACACCTTC; CDR3 length: 14; clone size: NA; V gene: TRBV6-6; D gene: TRBD1; J gene: TRBJ1-2
CDR3 protein: CASSYRGNTEAFF; CDR3 DNA: TGTGCCAGCAGCTACAGGGGGAACACTGAAGCTTTCTTT; CDR3 length: 13; clone size: NA; V gene: TRBV27; D gene: TRBD1; J gene: TRBJ1-1
CDR3 protein: CASSLRRGPSSEYYGYTF; CDR3 DNA: TGTGCCAGCAGTTTACGAAGGGGGCCTTCTTCGGAATACTATGGCTACACCTTC; CDR3 length: 18; clone size: NA; V gene: TRBV27; D gene: TRBD1; J gene: TRBJ1-2
CDR3 protein: CASRPRGDPEAFF; CDR3 DNA: TGTGCCAGCAGACCCCGAGGGGATCCTGAAGCTTTCTTT; CDR3 length: 13; clone size: NA; V gene: TRBV6-5; D gene: NA; J gene: TRBJ1-1
CDR3 protein: CASSLNPRGRGDGYTF; CDR3 DNA: TGTGCCAGCAGCTTAAACCCCCGGGGAAGGGGGGATGGCTACACCTTC; CDR3 length: 16; clone size: few; V gene: TRBV7-3; D gene: NA; J gene: TRBJ1-2
CDR3 protein: CASSLGGRENEKLFF; CDR3 DNA: TGTGCCAGCAGCTTGGGAGGCCGGGAAAATGAAAAACTGTTTTTT; CDR3 length: 15; clone size: NA; V gene: TRBV5-8; D gene: NA; J gene: TRBJ1-4
CDR3 protein: CASSPPGQGRGAFF; CDR3 DNA: TGTGCCAGCAGCCCCCCGGGACAGGGCAGGGGAGCTTTCTTT; CDR3 length: 14; clone size: NA; V gene: TRBV6-5; D gene: TRBD1; J gene: TRBJ1-1
CDR3 protein: CAWSPLREKLFF; CDR3 DNA: TGTGCCTGGAGTCCCCTTAGGGAAAAACTGTTTTTT; CDR3 length: 12; clone size: NA; V gene: TRBV30; D gene: NA; J gene: TRBJ1-4
CDR3 protein: CASRVSTGPYGYTF; CDR3 DNA: TGTGCCAGCAGGGTCTCAACAGGGCCTTATGGCTACACCTTC; CDR3 length: 14; clone size: NA; V gene: TRBV6-5; D gene: NA; J gene: TRBJ1-2
CDR3 protein: CASSIRAKSLSSYNSPLHF; CDR3 DNA: TGTGCCAGTAGTATACGGGCGAAGTCTCTTAGCTCCTATAATTCACCCCTCCACTTT; CDR3 length: 19; clone size: NA; V gene: TRBV19; D gene: NA; J gene: TRBJ1-6
CDR3 protein: CASSEIVTGGEKLFF; CDR3 DNA: TGTGCCAGCAGTGAAATTGTGACAGGGGGGGAAAAACTGTTTTTT; CDR3 length: 15; clone size: NA; V gene: TRBV2; D gene: TRBD1; J gene: TRBJ1-4
CDR3 protein: CASSPSHGPENIQYF; CDR3 DNA: TGTGCCAGCTCACCGAGTCACGGACCAGAAAACATTCAGTACTTC; CDR3 length: 15; clone size: NA; V gene: TRBV18; D gene: NA; J gene: TRBJ2-4
CDR3 protein: CASSLAGGGTPRTDTQYF; CDR3 DNA: TGTGCCAGCAGCTTAGCTGGCGGGGGGACCCCTCGCACAGATACGCAGTATTTT; CDR3 length: 18; clone size: NA; V gene: TRBV7-8; D gene: TRBD2; J gene: TRBJ2-3
CDR3 protein: CAWSGAGETQYF; CDR3 DNA: TGTGCCTGGAGCGGGGCTGGGGAGACCCAGTACTTC; CDR3 length: 12; clone size: NA; V gene: TRBV30; D gene: NA; J gene: TRBJ2-5
CDR3 protein: CASSLRDREDYTF; CDR3 DNA: TGTGCCAGCAGCTTGAGGGACAGGGAGGACTACACCTTC; CDR3 length: 13; clone size: NA; V gene: TRBV5-4; D gene: TRBD1; J gene: TRBJ1-2
CDR3 protein: CASSLDPSSSGANVLTF; CDR3 DNA: TGTGCCAGCAGCTTAGACCCATCCAGCTCTGGGGCCAACGTCCTGACTTTC; CDR3 length: 17; clone size: NA; V gene: TRBV7-9; D gene: NA; J gene: TRBJ2-6
CDR3 protein: CAWSDFRRDYSNQPQHF; CDR3 DNA: TGTGCCTGGAGTGACTTTAGACGGGATTATAGCAATCAGCCCCAGCATTTT; CDR3 length: 17; clone size: NA; V gene: TRBV30; D gene: NA; J gene: TRBJ1-5
CDR3 protein: CASSLRDRDQPQHF; CDR3 DNA: TGCGCCAGCAGCCTCCGGGACAGGGATCAGCCCCAGCATTTT; CDR3 length: 14; clone size: NA; V gene: TRBV4-3; D gene: TRBD1; J gene: TRBJ1-5
CDR3 protein: CASSVAGGPYEQFF; CDR3 DNA: TGTGCCAGCAGTGTAGCGGGGGGGCCCTATGAGCAGTTCTTC; CDR3 length: 14; clone size: once; V gene: TRBV2; D gene: TRBD2; J gene: TRBJ2-1
CDR3 protein: CASSPNWGSDTQYF; CDR3 DNA: TGTGCCAGCAGCCCCAACTGGGGATCAGATACGCAGTATTTT; CDR3 length: 14; clone size: NA; V gene: TRBV7-3; D gene: NA; J gene: TRBJ2-3
CDR3 protein: CASSLERVSGNTIYF; CDR3 DNA: TGTGCCAGCAGCTTAGAGCGGGTCTCTGGAAACACCATATATTTT; CDR3 length: 15; clone size: once; V gene: TRBV11-2; D gene: NA; J gene: TRBJ1-3
CDR3 protein: CASWGGKGIQPQHF; CDR3 DNA: TGCGCCAGCTGGGGGGGAAAGGGGATTCAGCCCCAGCATTTT; CDR3 length: 14; clone size: NA; V gene: TRBV23-1; D gene: NA; J gene: TRBJ1-5
CDR3 protein: CASSIDGQGMNTEAFF; CDR3 DNA: TGTGCCAGTAGTATAGACGGCCAGGGTATGAACACTGAAGCTTTCTTT; CDR3 length: 16; clone size: NA; V gene: TRBV19; D gene: NA; J gene: TRBJ1-1
CDR3 protein: CASSVGSNSGNTIYF; CDR3 DNA: TGTGCCAGCAGCGTAGGGTCAAACTCTGGAAACACCATATATTTT; CDR3 length: 15; clone size: NA; V gene: TRBV9; D gene: NA; J gene: TRBJ1-3
CDR3 protein: CASSAGRSSGANVLTF; CDR3 DNA: TGTGCCAGCAGCGCCGGCCGGAGCTCTGGGGCCAACGTCCTGACTTTC; CDR3 length: 16; clone size: NA; V gene: TRBV7-9; D gene: NA; J gene: TRBJ2-6
CDR3 protein: CASSRDSYQPQHF; CDR3 DNA: TGTGCCAGCTCACGGGACAGCTATCAGCCCCAGCATTTT; CDR3 length: 13; clone size: NA; V gene: TRBV18; D gene: TRBD1; J gene: TRBJ1-5
CDR3 protein: CAWGGSVKDTQYF; CDR3 DNA: TGTGCCTGGGGAGGTAGCGTGAAAGATACGCAGTATTTT; CDR3 length: 13; clone size: NA; V gene: TRBV30; D gene: NA; J gene: TRBJ2-3
CDR3 protein: CASSLSWGTGIGAFF; CDR3 DNA: TGTGCCAGCAGCCTCAGCTGGGGTACAGGGATCGGAGCTTTCTTT; CDR3 length: 15; clone size: NA; V gene: TRBV11-2; D gene: NA; J gene: TRBJ1-1
CDR3 protein: CAISDSRTASSYGYTF; CDR3 DNA: TGTGCCATCAGTGATTCTCGGACGGCTAGTTCCTATGGCTACACCTTC; CDR3 length: 16; clone size: NA; V gene: TRBV10-3; D gene: NA; J gene: TRBJ1-2
CDR3 protein: CASARGTNTGELFF; CDR3 DNA: TGTGCCAGCGCCCGTGGAACGAACACCGGGGAGCTGTTTTTT; CDR3 length: 14; clone size: NA; V gene: TRBV6-5; D gene: NA; J gene: TRBJ2-2
CDR3 protein: CASSFYLGGSGTEAFF; CDR3 DNA: TGTGCCAGCAGCTTCTATCTCGGGGGGTCCGGCACTGAAGCTTTCTTT; CDR3 length: 16; clone size: NA; V gene: TRBV7-9; D gene: NA; J gene: TRBJ1-1
CDR3 protein: CASSVGLDPNQPQHF; CDR3 DNA: TGTGCCAGCAGTGTGGGGCTCGACCCAAATCAGCCCCAGCATTTT; CDR3 length: 15; clone size: NA; V gene: TRBV6-1; D gene: NA; J gene: TRBJ1-5
CDR3 protein: CASSLGGGSGANVLTF; CDR3 DNA: TGTGCCAGCAGTTTGGGGGGAGGGTCAGGGGCCAACGTCCTGACTTTC; CDR3 length: 16; clone size: NA; V gene: TRBV28; D gene: TRBD2; J gene: TRBJ2-6
CDR3 protein: CASSPDRGGNQPQHF; CDR3 DNA: TGTGCCAGCTCACCAGACAGGGGAGGCAATCAGCCCCAGCATTTT; CDR3 length: 15; clone size: few; V gene: TRBV18; D gene: TRBD1; J gene: TRBJ1-5
CDR3 protein: CASSQGFGANVLTF; CDR3 DNA: TGTGCCAGCTCCCAGGGATTCGGGGCCAACGTCCTGACTTTC; CDR3 length: 14; clone size: once; V gene: TRBV18; D gene: NA; J gene: TRBJ2-6